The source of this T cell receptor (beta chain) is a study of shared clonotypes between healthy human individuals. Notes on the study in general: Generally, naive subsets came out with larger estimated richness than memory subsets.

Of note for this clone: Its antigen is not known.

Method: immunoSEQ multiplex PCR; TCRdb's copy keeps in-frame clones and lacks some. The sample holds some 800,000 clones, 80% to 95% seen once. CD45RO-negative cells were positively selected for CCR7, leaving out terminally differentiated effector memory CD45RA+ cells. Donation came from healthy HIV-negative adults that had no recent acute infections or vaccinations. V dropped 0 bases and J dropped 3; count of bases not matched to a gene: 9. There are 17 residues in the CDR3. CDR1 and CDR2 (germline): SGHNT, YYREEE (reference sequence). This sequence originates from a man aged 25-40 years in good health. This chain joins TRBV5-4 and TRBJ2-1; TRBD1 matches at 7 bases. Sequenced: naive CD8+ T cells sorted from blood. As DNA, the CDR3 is TGTGCCAGCAGCTTGGAGGGACAGCCAAAAGTCTACAATGAGCAGTTCTTC. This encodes CASSLEGQPKVYNEQFF.